The 12 T cell receptor beta chains reported below all come from one sample, sequenced in a study of glioma-infiltrating T cells after dendritic cell vaccination (dated by TCRdb to 2016 to 2017). The protocol used for the library was the immunoSEQ multiplex PCR assay. Drawn from immuneACCESS, this table holds only the in-frame rearrangements with V and J called that TCRdb kept. Clones are partly lost; checked studies trace under half to an unresolved V gene and leave the rest unexplained. Within this sample are 30,000 to 40,000 clones, with around 80% of them counted one time only. The top ten clonotypes cover approximately 7.8% of the sample. Here the sequenced sample was blood, taken before dendritic cell vaccination. These receptors were obtained from a human donor with glioblastoma.

This clone was counted once. The genes are TRBV9 and TRBJ1-3, with D uncertain. The V gene's germline CDR1 is SGDLS and CDR2 YYNGEE. V was cut by 0 bases and J by 4 bases, with 11 bases left in between. This CDR3 contains 15 residues. For the CDR3, the DNA is TGTGCCAGCAGCGTAGAGGGATCGGGGGGAAACACCATATATTTT. Translated: CASSVEGSGGNTIYF.

The chain recombines TRBV7-2 with TRBJ2-7, with 12 bases lining up with TRBD1. The CDR3 spans 18 residues. Germline V CDR1 and CDR2: SGHTA, FQGNSA. With 1 base clipped from V and 5 bases from J, the junction kept 12 bases outside the gene matches. CDR3 nucleotide sequence: TGTGCCAGCAGCTTAGAGTTTTGGGGGGGGACAGGGGGCCACGAGCAGTACTTC. It yields the protein CASSLEFWGGTGGHEQYF.

This clone was found a few times. CDR3 DNA: TGTGCCAGCAGCCCTACCTACGGGACAGGGGCCTACAATGAGCAGTTCTTC. It is translated as CASSPTYGTGAYNEQFF. This chain links TRBV5-4 with TRBJ2-1, with TRBD1 matching 10 bases. Germline CDR1 SGHNT, CDR2 YYREEE (reference sequence). V lost 4 bases and J lost 2; bases outside the gene matches: 9. CDR3 length: 17 residues.

V gene TRBV4-1 combines with J gene TRBJ2-2; D gene unclear. The CDR3 loop spans 13 amino acids. Germline assignment: CDR1 MGHRA and CDR2 YSYEKL. V was cut by 4 bases and J by 4 bases, with 7 bases left in between. The DNA for the CDR3 is TGCGCCAGCAGCCGACTCGGCACCGGGGAGCTGTTTTTT. Its translation is CASSRLGTGELFF.

The chain uses TRBV15 and TRBJ2-1, with D unclear. Germline CDR1 reads LNHNV; CDR2 reads YYDKDF (reference sequence). Between the trimmed V and J ends, which lost 0 bases and 0 bases, there was a span of 9 bases. The CDR3 is 16 residues long. The CDR3 DNA follows: TGTGCCACCAGCAGAGATCGTGGCTCCTCCTACAATGAGCAGTTCTTC. This sequence encodes CATSRDRGSSYNEQFF. Supplemented by reference TRBV15 and TRBJ2-1, the full variable domain reads DAMVIQNPRYQVTQFGKPVTLSCSQTLNHNVMYWYQQKSSQAPKLLFHYYDKDFNNEADTPDNFQSRRPNTSFCFLDIRSPGLGDTAMYLCATSRDRGSSYNEQFFGPGTRLTVL.

The chain recombines TRBV19 with TRBJ1-6; TRBD1 is a possible D gene (5 bases). With 5 bases removed from V and 0 bases from J, the gap between germline ends came to 17 bases. This CDR3 region has 18 residues. CDR1 and CDR2 from the germline V gene are LNHDA and SQIVND (reference sequence). CDR3 region: CASSPGSGRSSYNSPLHF. In nucleotides, the CDR3 is TGTGCCAGTAGTCCTGGCTCAGGGAGGAGCTCCTATAATTCACCCCTCCACTTT.

The chain couples TRBV7-9 to TRBJ1-2, with 10 bases identical to TRBD1. The CDR3 runs to 16 residues. The ends lost 5 bases at V and 3 bases at J; junction bases unmatched: 9. Per germline, CDR1 SEHNR and CDR2 FQNEAQ (reference sequence). This CDR3 reads CASSTTGTGADYGYTF. The CDR3 DNA reads as TGTGCCAGCAGCACGACCGGGACAGGGGCCGACTATGGCTACACCTTC.

The table lists this clone with a count of one. The chain links TRBV14 to TRBJ1-4, with D perhaps TRBD1 (6 bases). Germline V lookup: CDR1 SGHDN, CDR2 FVKESK. V lost 4 bases to trimming and J lost 7 bases, with 16 bases between them. The CDR3 has 15 residues. CDR3 bases: TGTGCCAGCAGCCTCACAGGGATCCCGGGTGAAAAACTGTTTTTT. Protein sequence: CASSLTGIPGEKLFF.

The chain joins TRBV6-1 to TRBJ2-3, with TRBD1 matching 7 bases. The J segment lost 1 base and the V segment lost 4 bases, leaving 5 bases of the junction unmatched. This CDR3 has 15 residues. In germline, CDR1 is MNHNS, CDR2 SASEGT. CDR3 sequence (DNA): TGTGCCAGCAGTGGGGGGACAGTGGGCACAGATACGCAGTATTTT. Its translation: CASSGGTVGTDTQYF.

The chain carries TRBV27 and TRBJ2-7; D is perhaps TRBD2 (6 bases). CDR3 size: 15 residues. V was shortened by 3 bases and J by 2 bases, with 14 bases between the two germline ends. Germline CDR1 reads MNHEY; CDR2 reads SMNVEV (reference sequence). The CDR3 coding sequence is TGTGCCAGCAGTTTTCGGGCTAGCGAAACCTACGAGCAGTACTTC. Its protein product is CASSFRASETYEQYF.

The chain has TRBV4-3 and TRBJ1-2, with D possibly TRBD1 on 6 matching bases. The CDR3 runs 14 residues. V lost 0 bases to trimming and J lost 8 bases, with 13 bases between them. Germline V gives CDR1 LGHNA, CDR2 YSLEER. CDR3 sequence (DNA): TGCGCCAGCAGCCAAGACAAGGACAGAGGAGGCTACACCTTC. Amino acids: CASSQDKDRGGYTF.

This clone was seen just once. The chain couples TRBV5-4 to TRBJ2-1; TRBD1 agrees at 10 bases. Germline V gene data show CDR1 as SGHNT and CDR2 as YYREEE (reference sequence). This CDR3 region has 15 residues. The J segment lost 6 bases and the V segment lost 1 base, leaving 4 bases of the junction unmatched. The CDR3 coding sequence is TGTGCCAGCAGCTTGATGGGACAGGGGCTCAATGAGCAGTTCTTC. Protein: CASSLMGQGLNEQFF.